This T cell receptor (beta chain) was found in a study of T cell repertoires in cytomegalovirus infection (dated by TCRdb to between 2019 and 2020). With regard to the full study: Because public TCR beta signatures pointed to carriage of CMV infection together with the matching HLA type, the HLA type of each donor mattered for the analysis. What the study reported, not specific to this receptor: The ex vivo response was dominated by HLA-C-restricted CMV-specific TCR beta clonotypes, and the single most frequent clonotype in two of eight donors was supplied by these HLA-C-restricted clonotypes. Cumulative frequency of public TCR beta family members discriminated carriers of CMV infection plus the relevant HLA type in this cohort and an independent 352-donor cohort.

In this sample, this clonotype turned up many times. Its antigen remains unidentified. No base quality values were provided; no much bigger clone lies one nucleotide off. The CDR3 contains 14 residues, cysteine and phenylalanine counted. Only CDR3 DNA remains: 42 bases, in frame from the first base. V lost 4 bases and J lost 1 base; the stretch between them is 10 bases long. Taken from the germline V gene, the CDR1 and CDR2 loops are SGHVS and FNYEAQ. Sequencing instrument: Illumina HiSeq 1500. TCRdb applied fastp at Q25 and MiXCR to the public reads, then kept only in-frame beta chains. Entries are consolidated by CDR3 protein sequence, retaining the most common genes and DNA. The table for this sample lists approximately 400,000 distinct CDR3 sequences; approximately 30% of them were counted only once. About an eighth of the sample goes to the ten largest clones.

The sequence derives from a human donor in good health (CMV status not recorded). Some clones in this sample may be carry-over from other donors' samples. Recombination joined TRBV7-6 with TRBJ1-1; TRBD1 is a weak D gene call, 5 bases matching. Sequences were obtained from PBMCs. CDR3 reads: CASSSGLENTEAFF. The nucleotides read TGTGCCAGCAGCTCGGGACTCGAGAACACTGAAGCTTTCTTT.